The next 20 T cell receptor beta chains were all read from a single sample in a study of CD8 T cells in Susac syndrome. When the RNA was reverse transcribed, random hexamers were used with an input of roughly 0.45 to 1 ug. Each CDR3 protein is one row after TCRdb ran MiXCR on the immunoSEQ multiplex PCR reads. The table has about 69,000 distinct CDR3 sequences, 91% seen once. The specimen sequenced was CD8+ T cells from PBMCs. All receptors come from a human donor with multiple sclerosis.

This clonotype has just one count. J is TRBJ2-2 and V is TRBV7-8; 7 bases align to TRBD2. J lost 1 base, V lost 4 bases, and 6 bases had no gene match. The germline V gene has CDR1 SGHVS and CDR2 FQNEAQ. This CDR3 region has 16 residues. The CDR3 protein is CASSSSPSGNTGELFF. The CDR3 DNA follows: TGTGCCAGCAGCTCATCGCCTAGCGGGAACACCGGGGAGCTGTTTTTT.

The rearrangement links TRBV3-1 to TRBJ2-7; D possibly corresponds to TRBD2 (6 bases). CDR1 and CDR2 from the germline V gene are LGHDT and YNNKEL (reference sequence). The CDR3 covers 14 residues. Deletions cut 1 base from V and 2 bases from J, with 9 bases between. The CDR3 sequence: CASSQVVAAYEQYF. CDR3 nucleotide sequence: TGTGCCAGCAGCCAAGTGGTAGCGGCCTACGAGCAGTACTTC.

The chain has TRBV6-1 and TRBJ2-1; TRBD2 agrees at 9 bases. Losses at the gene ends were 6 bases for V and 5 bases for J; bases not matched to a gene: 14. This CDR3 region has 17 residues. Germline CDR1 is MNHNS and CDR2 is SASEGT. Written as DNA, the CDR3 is TGTGCCAGCAGCGCGAGGGAAGCGGGAGGTCAGGACAATGAGCAGTTCTTC. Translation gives CASSAREAGGQDNEQFF.

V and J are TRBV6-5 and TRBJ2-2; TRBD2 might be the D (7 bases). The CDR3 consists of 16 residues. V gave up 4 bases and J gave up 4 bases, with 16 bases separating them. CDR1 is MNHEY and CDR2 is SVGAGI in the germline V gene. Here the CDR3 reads CASSWVAGAGTGELFF. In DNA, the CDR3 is TGTGCCAGCAGTTGGGTTGCGGGGGCCGGCACCGGGGAGCTGTTTTTT.

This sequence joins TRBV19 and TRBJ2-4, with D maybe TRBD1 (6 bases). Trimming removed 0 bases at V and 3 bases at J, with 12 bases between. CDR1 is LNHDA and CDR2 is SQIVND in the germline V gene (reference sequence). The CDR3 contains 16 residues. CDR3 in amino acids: CASSIDTDRYKNIQYF. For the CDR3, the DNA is TGTGCCAGTAGTATAGATACCGACAGGTACAAAAACATTCAGTACTTC. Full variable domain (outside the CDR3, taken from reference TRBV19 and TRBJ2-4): DGGITQSPKYLFRKEGQNVTLSCEQNLNHDAMYWYRQDPGQGLRLIYYSQIVNDFQKGDIAEGYSVSREKKESFPLTVTSAQKNPTAFYLCASSIDTDRYKNIQYFGAGTRLSVL.

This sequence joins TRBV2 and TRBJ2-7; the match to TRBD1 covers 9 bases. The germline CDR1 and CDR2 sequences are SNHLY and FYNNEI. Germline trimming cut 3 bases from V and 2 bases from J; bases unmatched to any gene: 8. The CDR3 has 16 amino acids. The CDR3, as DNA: TGTGCCAGCAGTGATCTGGACAGGGGAGAACCCTACGAGCAGTACTTC. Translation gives CASSDLDRGEPYEQYF.

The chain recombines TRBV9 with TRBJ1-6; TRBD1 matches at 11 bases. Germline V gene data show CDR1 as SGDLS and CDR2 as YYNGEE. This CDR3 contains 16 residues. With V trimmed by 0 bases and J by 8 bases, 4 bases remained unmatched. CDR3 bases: TGTGCCAGCAGCGTAGGAGGGACAGGGGGTGATTCACCCCTCCACTTT. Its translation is CASSVGGTGGDSPLHF.

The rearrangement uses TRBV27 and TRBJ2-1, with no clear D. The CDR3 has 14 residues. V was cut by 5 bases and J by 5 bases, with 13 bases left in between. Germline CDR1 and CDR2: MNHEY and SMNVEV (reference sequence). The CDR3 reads CASSTLFSDNEQFF. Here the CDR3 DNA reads TGTGCCAGCAGTACCCTCTTCTCGGACAATGAGCAGTTCTTC.

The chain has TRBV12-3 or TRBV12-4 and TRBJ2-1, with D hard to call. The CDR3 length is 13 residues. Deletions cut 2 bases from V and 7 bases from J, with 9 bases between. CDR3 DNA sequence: TGTGCCAGCAGTTTACTCGGGCCGAATGAGCAGTTCTTC. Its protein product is CASSLLGPNEQFF.

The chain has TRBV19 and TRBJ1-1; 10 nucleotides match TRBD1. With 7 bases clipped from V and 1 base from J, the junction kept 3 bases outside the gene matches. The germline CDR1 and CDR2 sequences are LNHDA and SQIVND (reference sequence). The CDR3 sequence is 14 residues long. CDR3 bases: TGTGCCAGTATGAGACAGGGGGCGAACACTGAAGCTTTCTTT. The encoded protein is CASMRQGANTEAFF. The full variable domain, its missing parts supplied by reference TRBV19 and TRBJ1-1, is DGGITQSPKYLFRKEGQNVTLSCEQNLNHDAMYWYRQDPGQGLRLIYYSQIVNDFQKGDIAEGYSVSREKKESFPLTVTSAQKNPTAFYLCASMRQGANTEAFFGQGTRLTVV.

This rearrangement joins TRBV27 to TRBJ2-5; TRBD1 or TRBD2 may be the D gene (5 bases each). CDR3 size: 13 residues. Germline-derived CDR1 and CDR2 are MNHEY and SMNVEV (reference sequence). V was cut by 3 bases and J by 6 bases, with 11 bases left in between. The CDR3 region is CASSFRGAQTQYF. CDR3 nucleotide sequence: TGTGCCAGCAGTTTTCGAGGGGCCCAGACCCAGTACTTC.

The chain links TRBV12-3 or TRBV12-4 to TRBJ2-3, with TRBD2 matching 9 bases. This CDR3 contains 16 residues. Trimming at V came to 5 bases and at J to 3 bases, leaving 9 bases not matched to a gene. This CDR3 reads CASSPYLAGKTDTQYF. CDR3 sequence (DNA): TGTGCCAGCAGTCCTTATCTAGCGGGAAAGACAGATACGCAGTATTTT.

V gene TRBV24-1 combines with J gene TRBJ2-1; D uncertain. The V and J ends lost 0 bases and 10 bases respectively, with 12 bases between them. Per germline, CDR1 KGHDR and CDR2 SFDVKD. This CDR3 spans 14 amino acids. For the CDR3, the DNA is TGTGCCACCAGTGATTTGACCCGGCTGGACGAGCAGTTCTTC. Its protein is CATSDLTRLDEQFF.

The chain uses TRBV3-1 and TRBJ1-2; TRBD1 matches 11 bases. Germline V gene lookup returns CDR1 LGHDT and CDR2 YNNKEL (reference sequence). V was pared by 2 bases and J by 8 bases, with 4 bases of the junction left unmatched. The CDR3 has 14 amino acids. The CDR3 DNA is TGTGCCAGCAGCCAACCGGGACAGGGGGAAGGCTACACCTTC. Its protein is CASSQPGQGEGYTF.

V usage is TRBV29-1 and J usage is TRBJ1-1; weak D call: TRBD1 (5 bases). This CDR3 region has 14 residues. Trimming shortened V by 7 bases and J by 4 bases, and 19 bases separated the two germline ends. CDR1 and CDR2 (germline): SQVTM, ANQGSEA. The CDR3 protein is CSASGGIPPTEAFF. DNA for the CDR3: TGCAGCGCCTCGGGGGGTATACCTCCCACTGAAGCTTTCTTT.

The CDR3 reads CASSFEGLSYGYTF. The CDR3 coding sequence is TGCGCCAGCAGCTTTGAGGGGTTGAGCTATGGCTACACCTTC. The chain links TRBV5-1 to TRBJ1-2, with D maybe TRBD1 (5 bases). The germline V gene encodes CDR1 SGHRS and CDR2 YFSETQ. The V end lost 2 bases, the J end lost 4 bases, and 12 bases lay between the germline ends. The CDR3 length is 14 residues.

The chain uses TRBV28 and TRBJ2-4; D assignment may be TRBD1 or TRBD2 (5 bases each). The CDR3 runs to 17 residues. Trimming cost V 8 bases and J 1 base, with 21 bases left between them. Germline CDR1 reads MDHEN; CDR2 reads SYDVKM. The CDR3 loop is CASSRDGVPWAKNIQYF. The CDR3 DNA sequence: TGTGCCAGCTCCCGGGACGGCGTACCCTGGGCCAAAAACATTCAGTACTTC.

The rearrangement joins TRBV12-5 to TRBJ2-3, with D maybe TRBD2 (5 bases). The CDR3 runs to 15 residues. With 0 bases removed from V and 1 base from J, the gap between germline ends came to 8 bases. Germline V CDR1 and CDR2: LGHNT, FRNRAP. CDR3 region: CASGLVVGGTDTQYF. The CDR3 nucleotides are TGTGCTAGTGGTTTGGTAGTCGGGGGCACAGATACGCAGTATTTT.

The DNA of the CDR3 is TGTGCCAGCAGTTTCCCCGGGACAGGAGACTACGAGCAGTACTTC. The encoded protein is CASSFPGTGDYEQYF. This rearrangement joins TRBV6-6 to TRBJ2-7; 8 bases map to TRBD1. This CDR3 has 15 residues. V dropped 4 bases and J dropped 3; count of bases not matched to a gene: 8. Germline assignment: CDR1 MNHNY and CDR2 SVGAGI (reference sequence).

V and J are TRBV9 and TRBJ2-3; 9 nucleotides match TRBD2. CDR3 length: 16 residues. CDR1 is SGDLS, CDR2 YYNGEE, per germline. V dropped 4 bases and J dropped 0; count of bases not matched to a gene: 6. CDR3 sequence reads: CASSFRLADSTDTQYF. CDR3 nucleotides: TGTGCCAGCAGCTTTCGACTAGCGGATAGCACAGATACGCAGTATTTT.